This TCR beta chain originates from a study of T-cell reconstitution after alpha-beta-depleted transplantation in children. Germline lookup yields CDR1 DFQATT and CDR2 SNEGSKA (reference sequence). The V and J ends lost 5 bases and 2 bases respectively, with 12 bases between them. CDR3 length: 13 residues. Library preparation (for TCRbeta) was performed with unique molecular identifiers. TCRdb ran MiXCR on the PCR reads and lists one entry per CDR3 protein. Here the sample spans 450,000 to 600,000 distinct CDR3 sequences, about 10% being singletons. This clonotype has ten or more counts. The target antigen is unknown. Study-level findings and limits: Newly produced T cells mostly provided counts and TCRbeta diversity after one year, as hyperexpanded clones declined. Where some patients showed high TCRbeta diversity at day 60, it came from recipient T cells and thymic progenitors that had survived.

The specimen was PBMCs, collected before TCRalphabeta/CD19-depleted stem cell transplant. The gene calls are TRBV20-1 and TRBJ2-5; D is ambiguous. The receptor was derived from a child aged 2 to 10 with inherited bone marrow failure, due to receive a stem cell transplant. The CDR3 spells CSASLAPQETQYF. CDR3 DNA sequence: TGCAGTGCTTCGTTGGCGCCTCAAGAGACCCAGTACTTC.